This T cell receptor beta chain is from a study of PD-L1 blockade in urothelial cancer. Libraries were prepared by immunoSEQ multiplex PCR; TCRdb keeps only in-frame clonotypes and omits some of them. The sample has about 45,000 clones, 88% seen once. The CDR3 length is 15 residues. The V gene lost 4 bases and the J gene lost 4 bases, with 14 bases spanning the gap. Germline V gives CDR1 LNHDA, CDR2 SQIVND (reference sequence). The TCR comes from a man at least 80 years old with urothelial cancer. The rearrangement uses TRBV19 and TRBJ2-1; the D gene is possibly TRBD2 (6 bases). The sample consisted of PBMCs, taken around atezolizumab (anti-PD-L1) treatment. The CDR3 loop is CASSTRDLPYNEQFF. The DNA for the CDR3 is TGTGCCAGTAGTACCCGGGACTTGCCTTACAATGAGCAGTTCTTC.